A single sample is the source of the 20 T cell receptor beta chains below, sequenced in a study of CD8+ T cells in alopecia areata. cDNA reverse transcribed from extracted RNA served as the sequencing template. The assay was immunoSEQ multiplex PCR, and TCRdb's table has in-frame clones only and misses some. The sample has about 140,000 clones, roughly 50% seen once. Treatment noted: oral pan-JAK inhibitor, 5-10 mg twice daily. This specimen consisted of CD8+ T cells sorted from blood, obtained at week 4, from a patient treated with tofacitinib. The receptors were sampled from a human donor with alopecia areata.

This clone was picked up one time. The CDR3: CASSQRQGDSPLHF. In DNA form, the CDR3 reads TGCGCCAGCAGCCAAAGACAGGGTGATTCACCCCTCCACTTT. This rearrangement joins TRBV4-3 to TRBJ1-6; 7 bases match TRBD1. Germline V gene sequence: CDR1 LGHNA, CDR2 YSLEER. This CDR3 spans 14 amino acids. After removal of 2 bases from V and 8 bases from J, the junction contained 3 bases not matched to a gene.

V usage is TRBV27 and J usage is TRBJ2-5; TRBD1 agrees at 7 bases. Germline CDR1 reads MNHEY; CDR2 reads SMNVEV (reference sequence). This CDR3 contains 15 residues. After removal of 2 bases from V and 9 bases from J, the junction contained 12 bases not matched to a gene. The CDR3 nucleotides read TGTGCCAGCAGTTTAGAGACAGGGAGTAGGCGTGCCCAGTACTTC. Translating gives CASSLETGSRRAQYF.

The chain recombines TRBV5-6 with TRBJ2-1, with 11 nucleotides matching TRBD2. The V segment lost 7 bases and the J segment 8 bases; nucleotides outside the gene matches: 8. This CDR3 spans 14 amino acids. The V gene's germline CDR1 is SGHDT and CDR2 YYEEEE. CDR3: CASELSGGAYEQFF. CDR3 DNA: TGTGCCAGCGAACTTAGCGGGGGGGCCTATGAGCAGTTCTTC.

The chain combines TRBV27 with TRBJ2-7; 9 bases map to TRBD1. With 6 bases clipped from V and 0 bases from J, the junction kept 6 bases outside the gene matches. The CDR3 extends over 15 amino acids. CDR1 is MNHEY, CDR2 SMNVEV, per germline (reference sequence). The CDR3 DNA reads TGTGCCAGCAGCTCCTTACAGGGGGCCTCCTACGAGCAGTACTTC. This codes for CASSSLQGASYEQYF.

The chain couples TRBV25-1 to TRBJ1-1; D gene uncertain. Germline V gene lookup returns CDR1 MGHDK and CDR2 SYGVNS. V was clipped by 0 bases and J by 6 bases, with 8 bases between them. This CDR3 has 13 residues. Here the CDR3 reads CASSEYGGAEAFF. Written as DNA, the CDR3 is TGTGCCAGCAGTGAATATGGCGGTGCTGAAGCTTTCTTT. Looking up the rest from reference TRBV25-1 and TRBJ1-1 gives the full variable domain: EADIYQTPRYLVIGTGKKITLECSQTMGHDKMYWYQQDPGMELHLIHYSYGVNSTEKGDLSSESTVSRIRTEHFPLTLESARPSHTSQYLCASSEYGGAEAFFGQGTRLTVV.

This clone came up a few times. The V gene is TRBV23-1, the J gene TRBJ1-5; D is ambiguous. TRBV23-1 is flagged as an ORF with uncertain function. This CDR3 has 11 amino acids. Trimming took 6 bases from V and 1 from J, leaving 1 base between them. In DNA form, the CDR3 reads TGCGCCAGCAGCAGCAATCAGCCCCAGCATTTT. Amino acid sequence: CASSSNQPQHF.

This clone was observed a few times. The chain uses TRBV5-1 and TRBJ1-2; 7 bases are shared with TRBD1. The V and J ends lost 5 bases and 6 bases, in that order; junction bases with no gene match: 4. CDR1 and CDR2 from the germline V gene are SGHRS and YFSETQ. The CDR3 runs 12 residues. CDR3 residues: CASSHRGDGYTF. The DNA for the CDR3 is TGCGCCAGCAGTCACAGGGGAGATGGCTACACCTTC.

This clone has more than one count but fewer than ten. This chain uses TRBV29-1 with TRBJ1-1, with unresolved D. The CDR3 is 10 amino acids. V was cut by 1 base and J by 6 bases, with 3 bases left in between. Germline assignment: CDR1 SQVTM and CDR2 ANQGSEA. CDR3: CSVEGAEAFF. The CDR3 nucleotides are TGCAGCGTTGAAGGGGCTGAAGCTTTCTTT.

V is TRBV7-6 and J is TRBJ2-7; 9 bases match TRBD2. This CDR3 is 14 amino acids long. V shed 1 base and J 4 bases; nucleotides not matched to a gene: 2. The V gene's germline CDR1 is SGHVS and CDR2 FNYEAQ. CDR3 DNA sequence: TGTGCCAGCAGCTTAGGCGGGGGGGGTTACGAGCAGTACTTC. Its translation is CASSLGGGGYEQYF. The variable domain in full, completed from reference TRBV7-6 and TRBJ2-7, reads GAGVSQSPRYKVTKRGQDVALRCDPISGHVSLYWYRQALGQGPEFLTYFNYEAQQDKSGLPNDRFSAERPEGSISTLTIQRTEQRDSAMYRCASSLGGGGYEQYFGPGTRLTVT.

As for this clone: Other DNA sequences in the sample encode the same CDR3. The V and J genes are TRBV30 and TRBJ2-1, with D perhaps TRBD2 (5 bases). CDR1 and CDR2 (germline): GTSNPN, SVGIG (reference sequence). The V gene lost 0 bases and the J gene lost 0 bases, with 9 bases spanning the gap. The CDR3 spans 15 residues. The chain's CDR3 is CAWSVEGSSYNEQFF. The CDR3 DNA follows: TGTGCCTGGAGTGTGGAAGGGAGCTCCTACAATGAGCAGTTCTTC. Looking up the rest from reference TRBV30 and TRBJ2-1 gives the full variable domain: SQTIHQWPATLVQPVGSPLSLECTVEGTSNPNLYWYRQAAGRGLQLLFYSVGIGQISSEVPQNLSASRPQDRQFILSSKKLLLSDSGFYLCAWSVEGSSYNEQFFGPGTRLTVL.

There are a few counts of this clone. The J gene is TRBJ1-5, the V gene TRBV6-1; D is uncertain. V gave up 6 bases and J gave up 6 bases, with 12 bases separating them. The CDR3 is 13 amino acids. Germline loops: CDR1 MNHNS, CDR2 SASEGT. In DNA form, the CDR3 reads TGTGCCAGCAGCGACGGATTCATTCAGCCCCAGCATTTT. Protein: CASSDGFIQPQHF.

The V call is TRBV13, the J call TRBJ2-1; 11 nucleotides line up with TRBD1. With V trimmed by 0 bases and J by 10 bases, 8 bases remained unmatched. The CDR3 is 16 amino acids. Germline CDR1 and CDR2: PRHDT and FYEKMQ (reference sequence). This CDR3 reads CASSLGLGTGGWEQFF. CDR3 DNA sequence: TGTGCCAGCAGCTTAGGCCTCGGGACAGGGGGATGGGAGCAGTTCTTC.

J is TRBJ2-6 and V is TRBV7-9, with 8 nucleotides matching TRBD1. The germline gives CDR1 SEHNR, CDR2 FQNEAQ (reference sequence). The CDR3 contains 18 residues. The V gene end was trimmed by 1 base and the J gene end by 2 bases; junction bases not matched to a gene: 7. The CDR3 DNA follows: TGTGCCAGCAGCTTAGAGGCAGGGGGCAAGCCTGGGGCCAACGTCCTGACTTTC. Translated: CASSLEAGGKPGANVLTF. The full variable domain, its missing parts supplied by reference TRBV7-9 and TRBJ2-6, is DTGVSQNPRHKITKRGQNVTFRCDPISEHNRLYWYRQTLGQGPEFLTYFQNEAQLEKSRLLSDRFSAERPKGSFSTLEIQRTEQGDSAMYLCASSLEAGGKPGANVLTFGAGSRLTVL.

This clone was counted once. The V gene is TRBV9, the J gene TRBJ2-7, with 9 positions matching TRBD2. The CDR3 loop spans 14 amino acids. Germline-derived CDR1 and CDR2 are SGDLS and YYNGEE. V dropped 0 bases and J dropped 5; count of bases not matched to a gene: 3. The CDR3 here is CASSVGGGAHEQYF. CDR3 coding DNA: TGTGCCAGCAGCGTAGGCGGGGGGGCCCACGAGCAGTACTTC.

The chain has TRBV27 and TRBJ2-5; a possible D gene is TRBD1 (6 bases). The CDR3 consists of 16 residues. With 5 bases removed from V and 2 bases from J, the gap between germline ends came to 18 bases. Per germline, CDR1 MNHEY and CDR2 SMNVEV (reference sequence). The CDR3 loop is CASSTPWGRTQETQYF. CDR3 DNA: TGTGCCAGCAGTACTCCCTGGGGGCGGACACAAGAGACCCAGTACTTC.

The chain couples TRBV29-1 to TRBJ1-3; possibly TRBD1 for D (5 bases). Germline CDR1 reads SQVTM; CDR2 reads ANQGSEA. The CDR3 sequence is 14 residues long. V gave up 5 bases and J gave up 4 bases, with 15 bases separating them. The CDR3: CSVLDTAGGNTIYF. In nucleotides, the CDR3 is TGCAGCGTTTTGGACACCGCGGGGGGAAACACCATATATTTT.

The CDR3 DNA reads TGTGCCAGCAGCTTGGGGGACACTCTACAAGAGACCCAGTACTTC. Translation: CASSLGDTLQETQYF. The rearrangement uses TRBV5-6 and TRBJ2-5, with a possible D match to TRBD1 (6 bases). With 0 bases removed from V and 2 bases from J, the gap between germline ends came to 11 bases. Germline V gene data show CDR1 as SGHDT and CDR2 as YYEEEE. The CDR3 totals 15 residues.

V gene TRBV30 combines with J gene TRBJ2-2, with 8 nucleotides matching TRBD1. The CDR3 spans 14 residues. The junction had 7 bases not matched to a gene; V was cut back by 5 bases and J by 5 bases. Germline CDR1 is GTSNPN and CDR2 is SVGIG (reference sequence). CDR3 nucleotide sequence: TGTGCCTGGTTGACAGGGGAGGAGACCGGGGAGCTGTTTTTT. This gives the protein CAWLTGEETGELFF.

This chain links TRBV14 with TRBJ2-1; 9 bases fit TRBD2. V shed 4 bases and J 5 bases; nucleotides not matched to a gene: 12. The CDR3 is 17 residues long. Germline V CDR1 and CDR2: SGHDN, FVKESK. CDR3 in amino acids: CASSLRSGGLGDNEQFF. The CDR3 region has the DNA TGTGCCAGCAGCCTGCGCAGCGGGGGGCTGGGTGACAATGAGCAGTTCTTC.

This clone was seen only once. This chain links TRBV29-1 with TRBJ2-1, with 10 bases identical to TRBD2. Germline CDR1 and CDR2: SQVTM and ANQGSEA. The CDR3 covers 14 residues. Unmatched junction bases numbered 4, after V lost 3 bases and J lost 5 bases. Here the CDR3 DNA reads TGCAGCGTTGATGGACTAGCGGTGAACAATGAGCAGTTCTTC. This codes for CSVDGLAVNNEQFF.